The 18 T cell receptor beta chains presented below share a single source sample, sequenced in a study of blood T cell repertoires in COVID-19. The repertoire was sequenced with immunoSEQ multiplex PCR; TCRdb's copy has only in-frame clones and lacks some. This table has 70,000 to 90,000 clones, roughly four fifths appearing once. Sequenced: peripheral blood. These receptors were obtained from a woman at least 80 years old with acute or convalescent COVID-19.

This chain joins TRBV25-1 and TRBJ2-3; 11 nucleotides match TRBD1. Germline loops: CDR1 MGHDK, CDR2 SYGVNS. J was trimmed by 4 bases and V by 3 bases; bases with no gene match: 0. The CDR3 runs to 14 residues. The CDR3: CASSEDRGPDTQYF. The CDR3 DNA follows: TGTGCCAGCAGTGAGGACAGGGGGCCAGATACGCAGTATTTT.

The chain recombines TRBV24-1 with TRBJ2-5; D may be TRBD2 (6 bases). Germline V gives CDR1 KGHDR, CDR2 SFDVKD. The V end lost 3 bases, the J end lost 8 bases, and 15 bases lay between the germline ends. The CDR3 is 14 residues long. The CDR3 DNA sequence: TGTGCCACCAGTGATGTCCTAGCGCCAATAACCCAGTACTTC. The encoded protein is CATSDVLAPITQYF.

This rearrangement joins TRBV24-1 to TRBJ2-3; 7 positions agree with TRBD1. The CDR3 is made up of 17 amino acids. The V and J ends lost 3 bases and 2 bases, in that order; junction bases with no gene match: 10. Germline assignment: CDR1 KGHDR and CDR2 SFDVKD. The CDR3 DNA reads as TGTGCCACCAGTGATAATAGGGGACAGAGTTCCACAGATACGCAGTATTTT. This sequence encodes CATSDNRGQSSTDTQYF.

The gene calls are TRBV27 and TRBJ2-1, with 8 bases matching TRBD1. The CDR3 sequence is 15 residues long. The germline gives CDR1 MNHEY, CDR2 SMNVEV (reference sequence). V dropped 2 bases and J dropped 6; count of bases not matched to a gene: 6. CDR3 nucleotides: TGTGCCAGCAGTTTAACGGGACAGGTGGGCAATGAGCAGTTCTTC. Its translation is CASSLTGQVGNEQFF.

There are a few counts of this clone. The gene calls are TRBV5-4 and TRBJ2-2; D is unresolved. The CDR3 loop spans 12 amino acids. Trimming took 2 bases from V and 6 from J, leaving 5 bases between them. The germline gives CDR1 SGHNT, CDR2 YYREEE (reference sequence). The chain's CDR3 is CASSFHSGELFF. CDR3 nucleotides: TGTGCCAGCAGCTTCCACTCCGGGGAGCTGTTTTTT.

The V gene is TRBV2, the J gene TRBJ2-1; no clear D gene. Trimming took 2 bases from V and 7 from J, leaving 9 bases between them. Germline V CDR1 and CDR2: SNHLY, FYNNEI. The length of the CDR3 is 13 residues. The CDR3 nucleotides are TGTGCCAGCAGTGAAAGCCTCCTAAATGAGCAGTTCTTC. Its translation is CASSESLLNEQFF.

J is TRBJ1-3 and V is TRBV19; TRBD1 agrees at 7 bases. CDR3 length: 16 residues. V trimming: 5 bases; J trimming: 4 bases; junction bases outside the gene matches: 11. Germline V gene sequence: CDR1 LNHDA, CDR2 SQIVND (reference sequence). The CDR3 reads CASSPQDRTHGNTIYF. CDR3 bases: TGTGCCAGTAGTCCTCAGGACAGGACCCACGGAAACACCATATATTTT.

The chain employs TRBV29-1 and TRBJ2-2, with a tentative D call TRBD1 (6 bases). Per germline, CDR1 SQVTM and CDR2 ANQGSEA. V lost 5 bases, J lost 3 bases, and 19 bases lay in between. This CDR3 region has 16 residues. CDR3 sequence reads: CSVSRPGTGHTGELFF. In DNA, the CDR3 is TGCAGCGTTAGCCGCCCCGGAACAGGGCACACCGGGGAGCTGTTTTTT.

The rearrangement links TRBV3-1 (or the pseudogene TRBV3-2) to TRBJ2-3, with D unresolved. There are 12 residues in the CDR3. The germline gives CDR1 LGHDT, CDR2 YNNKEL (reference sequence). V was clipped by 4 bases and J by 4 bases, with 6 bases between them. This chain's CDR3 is CASSPAADTQYF. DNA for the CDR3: TGTGCCAGCAGCCCCGCGGCAGATACGCAGTATTTT.

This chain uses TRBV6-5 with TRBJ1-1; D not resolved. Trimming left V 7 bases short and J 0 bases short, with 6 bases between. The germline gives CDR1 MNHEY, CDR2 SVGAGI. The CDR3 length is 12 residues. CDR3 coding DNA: TGTGCCAGCACAACGGTGAACACTGAAGCTTTCTTT. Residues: CASTTVNTEAFF.

The chain's CDR3 is CASSPLSSGGSWGETQYF. DNA for the CDR3: TGTGCCAGCTCACCATTGTCTAGCGGGGGGTCCTGGGGAGAGACCCAGTACTTC. The chain combines TRBV18 with TRBJ2-5, with TRBD2 identical over 11 bases. This CDR3 contains 18 residues. V was clipped by 2 bases and J by 4 bases; unmatched bases: 12. Germline assignment: CDR1 KGHSH and CDR2 LQKENI.

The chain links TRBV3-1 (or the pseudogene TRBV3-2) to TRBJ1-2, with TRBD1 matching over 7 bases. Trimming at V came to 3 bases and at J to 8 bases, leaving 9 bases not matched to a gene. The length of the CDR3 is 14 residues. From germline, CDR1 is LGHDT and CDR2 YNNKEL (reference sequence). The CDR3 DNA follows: TGTGCCAGCAGCCACCAGACAGGGAATGGAGGCTACACCTTC. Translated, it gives CASSHQTGNGGYTF.

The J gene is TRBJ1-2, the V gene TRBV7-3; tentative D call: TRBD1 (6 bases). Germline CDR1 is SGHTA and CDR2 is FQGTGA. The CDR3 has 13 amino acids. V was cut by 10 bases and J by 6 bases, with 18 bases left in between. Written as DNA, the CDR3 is TGTGCCACCAACCTCTGGGGGGGCGATGGCTACACCTTC. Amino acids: CATNLWGGDGYTF.

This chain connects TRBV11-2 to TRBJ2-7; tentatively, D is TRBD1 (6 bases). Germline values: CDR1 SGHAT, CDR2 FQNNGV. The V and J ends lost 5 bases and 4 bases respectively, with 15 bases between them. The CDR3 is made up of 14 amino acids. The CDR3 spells CASSLQQGTYEQYF. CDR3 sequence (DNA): TGTGCCAGCAGCCTTCAGCAGGGGACGTACGAGCAGTACTTC.

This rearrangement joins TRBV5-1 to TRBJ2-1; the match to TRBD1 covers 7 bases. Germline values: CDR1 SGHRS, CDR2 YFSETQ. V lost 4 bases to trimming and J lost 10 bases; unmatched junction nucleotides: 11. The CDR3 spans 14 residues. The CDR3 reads CASSTGQVPGEQFF. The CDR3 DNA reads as TGCGCCAGCAGCACAGGACAGGTCCCAGGCGAGCAGTTCTTC.

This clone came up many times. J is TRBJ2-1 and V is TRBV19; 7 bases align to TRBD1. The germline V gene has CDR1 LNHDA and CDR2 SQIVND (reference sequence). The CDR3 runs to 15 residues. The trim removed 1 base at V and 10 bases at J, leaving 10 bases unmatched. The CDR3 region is CASSIGSSGGSEQFF. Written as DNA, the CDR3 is TGTGCCAGTAGTATAGGTTCCTCAGGGGGTAGCGAGCAGTTCTTC.

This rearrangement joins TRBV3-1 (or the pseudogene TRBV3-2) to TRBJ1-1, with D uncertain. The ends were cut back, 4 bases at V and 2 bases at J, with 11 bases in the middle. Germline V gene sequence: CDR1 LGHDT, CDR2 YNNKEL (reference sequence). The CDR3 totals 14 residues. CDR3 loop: CASSPGSSNTEAFF. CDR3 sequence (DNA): TGTGCCAGCAGCCCGGGGTCATCTAACACTGAAGCTTTCTTT.

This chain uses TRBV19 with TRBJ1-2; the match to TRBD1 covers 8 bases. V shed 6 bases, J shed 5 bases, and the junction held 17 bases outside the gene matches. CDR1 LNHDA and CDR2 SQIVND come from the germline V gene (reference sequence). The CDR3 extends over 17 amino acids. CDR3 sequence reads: CASRMTRDRPAGYGYTF. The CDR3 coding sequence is TGTGCCAGTAGGATGACCCGGGACAGGCCGGCGGGGTATGGCTACACCTTC. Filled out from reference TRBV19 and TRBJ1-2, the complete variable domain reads DGGITQSPKYLFRKEGQNVTLSCEQNLNHDAMYWYRQDPGQGLRLIYYSQIVNDFQKGDIAEGYSVSREKKESFPLTVTSAQKNPTAFYLCASRMTRDRPAGYGYTFGSGTRLTVV.